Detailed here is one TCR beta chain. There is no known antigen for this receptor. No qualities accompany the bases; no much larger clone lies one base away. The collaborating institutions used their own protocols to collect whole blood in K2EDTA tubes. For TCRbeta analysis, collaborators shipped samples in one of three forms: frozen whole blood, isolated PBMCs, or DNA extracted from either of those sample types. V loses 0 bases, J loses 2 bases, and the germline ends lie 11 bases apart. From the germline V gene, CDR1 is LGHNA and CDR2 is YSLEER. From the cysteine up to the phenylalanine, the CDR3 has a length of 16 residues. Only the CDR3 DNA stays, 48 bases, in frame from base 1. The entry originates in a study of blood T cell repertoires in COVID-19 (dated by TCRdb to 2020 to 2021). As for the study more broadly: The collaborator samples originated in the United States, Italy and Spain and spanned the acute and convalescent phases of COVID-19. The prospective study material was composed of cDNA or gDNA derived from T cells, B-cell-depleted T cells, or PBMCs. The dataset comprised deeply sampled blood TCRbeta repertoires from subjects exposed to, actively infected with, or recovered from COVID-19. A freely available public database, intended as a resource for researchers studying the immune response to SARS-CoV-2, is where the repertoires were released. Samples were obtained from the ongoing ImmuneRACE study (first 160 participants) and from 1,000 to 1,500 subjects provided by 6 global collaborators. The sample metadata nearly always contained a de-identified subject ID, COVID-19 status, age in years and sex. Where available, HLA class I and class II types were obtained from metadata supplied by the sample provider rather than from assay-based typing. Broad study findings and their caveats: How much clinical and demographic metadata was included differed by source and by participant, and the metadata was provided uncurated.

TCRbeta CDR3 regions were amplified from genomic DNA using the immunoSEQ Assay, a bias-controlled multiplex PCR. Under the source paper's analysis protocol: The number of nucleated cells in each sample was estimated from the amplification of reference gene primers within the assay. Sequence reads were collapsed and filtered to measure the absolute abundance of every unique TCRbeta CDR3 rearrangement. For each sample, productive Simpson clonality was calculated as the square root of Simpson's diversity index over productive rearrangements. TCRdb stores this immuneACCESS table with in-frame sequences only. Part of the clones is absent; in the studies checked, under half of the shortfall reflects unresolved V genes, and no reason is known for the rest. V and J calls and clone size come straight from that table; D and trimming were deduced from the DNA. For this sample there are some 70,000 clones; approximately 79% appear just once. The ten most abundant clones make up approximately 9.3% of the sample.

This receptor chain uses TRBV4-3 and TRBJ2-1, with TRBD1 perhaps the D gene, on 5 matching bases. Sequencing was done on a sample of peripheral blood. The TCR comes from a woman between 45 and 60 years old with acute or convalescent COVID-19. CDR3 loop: CASSQEGQQPYNEQFF. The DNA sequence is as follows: TGCGCCAGCAGCCAAGAGGGGCAACAGCCCTACAATGAGCAGTTCTTC.